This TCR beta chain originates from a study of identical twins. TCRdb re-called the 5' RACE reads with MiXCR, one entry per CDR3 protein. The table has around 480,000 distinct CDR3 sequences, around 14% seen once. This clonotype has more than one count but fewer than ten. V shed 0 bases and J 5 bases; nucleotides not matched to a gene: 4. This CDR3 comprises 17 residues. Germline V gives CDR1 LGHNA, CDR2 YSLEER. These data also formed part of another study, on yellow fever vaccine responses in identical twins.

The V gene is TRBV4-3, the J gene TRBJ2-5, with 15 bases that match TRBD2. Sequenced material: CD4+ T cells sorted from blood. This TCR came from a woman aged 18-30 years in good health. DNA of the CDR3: TGCGCCAGCAGCCAAGATCGGACTAGCGGGAGGGGGGAGACCCAGTACTTC. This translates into CASSQDRTSGRGETQYF.